The rows below give T cell receptor beta chains drawn from one sample of a study of control samples from healthy donors and cancer patients. TCRdb's copy holds only in-frame clones and misses some; the assay was immunoSEQ multiplex PCR. The repertoire has about 110,000 clones, roughly nine tenths of them found once; the top ten carry about 4.7%. The sample consisted of blood. The receptor set was obtained from a human donor in good health. The donor label of this sample is uncertain. Each CDR3 is given with its conserved first and last residue. Clone size is stated in some rows and not others, as once, few, many or a class when expanded.

j_gene: TRBJ2-3; v_gene: TRBV2; abundance: .; CDR3aa: CASRAGTGSDTQYF
j_gene: TRBJ1-5; v_gene: TRBV27; abundance: .; CDR3aa: CASRETGPNNQPQHF
j_gene: TRBJ2-1; v_gene: TRBV2; abundance: .; CDR3aa: CASRRFNEQFF
j_gene: TRBJ2-6; v_gene: TRBV27; abundance: .; CDR3aa: CASSLSGGSGANVLTF
j_gene: TRBJ1-1; v_gene: TRBV27; abundance: .; CDR3aa: CASSLTGQAEAFF
j_gene: TRBJ1-1; v_gene: TRBV6-6; abundance: .; CDR3aa: CASSPRPGQMNTEAFF
j_gene: TRBJ1-1; v_gene: TRBV7-9; abundance: few; CDR3aa: CASSPRDRFDDEAFF
j_gene: TRBJ2-7; v_gene: TRBV27; abundance: once; CDR3aa: CASSLTPWGYEQYF
j_gene: TRBJ1-4; v_gene: TRBV25-1; abundance: .; CDR3aa: CASSEYGAEKLFF
j_gene: TRBJ2-5; v_gene: TRBV4-2; abundance: .; CDR3aa: CASSPDRKETQYF
j_gene: TRBJ2-2; v_gene: TRBV5-1; abundance: .; CDR3aa: CASSELAVNTGELFF
j_gene: TRBJ1-1; v_gene: TRBV10-3; abundance: .; CDR3aa: CAISESFRGFAEAFF
j_gene: TRBJ1-2; v_gene: TRBV24-1; abundance: .; CDR3aa: CATSDYRFGYTF
j_gene: TRBJ2-1; v_gene: TRBV2; abundance: .; CDR3aa: CASKGTGSYNEQFF
j_gene: TRBJ2-7; v_gene: TRBV5-6; abundance: .; CDR3aa: CASSLAVEQYF
j_gene: TRBJ2-7; v_gene: TRBV3-1/TRBV3-2; abundance: .; CDR3aa: CASSQAGEGSYEQYF
j_gene: TRBJ1-3; v_gene: TRBV30; abundance: once; CDR3aa: CAWSPVGVTGNTIYF
j_gene: TRBJ1-2; v_gene: TRBV7-2; abundance: .; CDR3aa: CASSFQRGQDRYTF
j_gene: TRBJ2-3; v_gene: TRBV10-1; abundance: once; CDR3aa: CASSKTGTDTQYF
j_gene: TRBJ2-2; v_gene: TRBV2; abundance: .; CDR3aa: CTSPGPSTGELFF
j_gene: TRBJ1-1; v_gene: TRBV6-5; abundance: .; CDR3aa: CASKLTGHAEAFF
j_gene: TRBJ2-1; v_gene: TRBV15; abundance: .; CDR3aa: CATSTQRGGLNEQFF
j_gene: TRBJ1-6; v_gene: TRBV12-3/TRBV12-4; abundance: .; CDR3aa: CASSWGSSPLHF
j_gene: TRBJ2-1; v_gene: TRBV29-1; abundance: .; CDR3aa: CSVVRTQRGNEQFF
j_gene: TRBJ2-1; v_gene: TRBV6-6; abundance: .; CDR3aa: CASSSRTGSGINEQFF
j_gene: TRBJ2-2; v_gene: TRBV15; abundance: .; CDR3aa: CATSRDRTGELFF
j_gene: TRBJ2-4; v_gene: TRBV5-8; abundance: .; CDR3aa: CASSPIGNPLAKNIQYF
j_gene: TRBJ1-1; v_gene: TRBV27; abundance: .; CDR3aa: CASSLYRGTEAFF
j_gene: TRBJ1-1; v_gene: TRBV5-1; abundance: .; CDR3aa: CASSQEQGAVRNTEAFF
j_gene: TRBJ2-1; v_gene: TRBV13; abundance: .; CDR3aa: CASSLGGNSQGSHHNEQFF
j_gene: TRBJ1-1; v_gene: TRBV19; abundance: .; CDR3aa: CASSGQFMNTEAFF
j_gene: TRBJ1-1; v_gene: TRBV6-5; abundance: few; CDR3aa: CASRDREWGNTEAFF
j_gene: TRBJ1-5; v_gene: TRBV10-2; abundance: .; CDR3aa: CASRGTVNQPQHF
j_gene: TRBJ2-1; v_gene: TRBV24-1; abundance: .; CDR3aa: CATSDRRSGTSGGVNEQFF
j_gene: TRBJ1-5; v_gene: TRBV6-1; abundance: .; CDR3aa: CASSETGGWSNQPQHF
j_gene: TRBJ2-1; v_gene: TRBV4-2; abundance: .; CDR3aa: CASSLADTFQFF
j_gene: TRBJ1-1; v_gene: TRBV24-1; abundance: .; CDR3aa: CATRRTGNTEAFF
j_gene: TRBJ1-2; v_gene: TRBV25-1; abundance: .; CDR3aa: CASSEFHMSGYTF
j_gene: TRBJ1-6; v_gene: TRBV9; abundance: .; CDR3aa: CASSVRGFDSPLHF
j_gene: TRBJ1-5; v_gene: TRBV2; abundance: .; CDR3aa: CASSAQRSNQPQHF
j_gene: TRBJ1-2; v_gene: TRBV15; abundance: .; CDR3aa: CATSREDDGTGAYGYTF
j_gene: TRBJ1-3; v_gene: TRBV5-1; abundance: .; CDR3aa: CASSLNRGAIYF
j_gene: TRBJ1-6; v_gene: TRBV6-5; abundance: .; CDR3aa: CATTGQGNSPLHF
j_gene: TRBJ1-1; v_gene: TRBV15; abundance: .; CDR3aa: CATSRAGAGTEAFF
j_gene: TRBJ2-3; v_gene: TRBV2; abundance: .; CDR3aa: CASSVGVTQYF
j_gene: TRBJ2-6; v_gene: TRBV28; abundance: few; CDR3aa: CASSENNSGANVLTF
j_gene: TRBJ1-2; v_gene: TRBV2; abundance: .; CDR3aa: CASGGLLGQDTYGYTF
j_gene: TRBJ1-4; v_gene: TRBV5-1; abundance: .; CDR3aa: CASSVGQGGYEKLFF
j_gene: TRBJ2-7; v_gene: TRBV10-3; abundance: .; CDR3aa: CAIGEQGTRKIF
j_gene: TRBJ1-2; v_gene: TRBV4-1; abundance: .; CDR3aa: CASSPGDSVNYGYTF
j_gene: TRBJ2-7; v_gene: TRBV5-1; abundance: once; CDR3aa: CASSLAGTAYEQYF
j_gene: TRBJ2-1; v_gene: TRBV29-1; abundance: .; CDR3aa: CSVPGTRFRDEQFF
j_gene: TRBJ2-1; v_gene: TRBV20-1; abundance: .; CDR3aa: CSARRGGEQFF